This is a list of T cell receptor beta chains from one sample in a study of Graves' ophthalmopathy and Graves' hyperthyroidism. Each CDR3 protein is one row after TCRdb ran MiXCR on the multiplex PCR reads. Found here are a few hundred thousand distinct CDR3 sequences, 15% to 19% of them singletons; the top ten hold roughly 7%. The specimen sequenced was peripheral blood. These receptors all stem from a woman aged 18-30 years with stable Graves' hyperthyroidism. The CDR3 runs from the conserved cysteine through the conserved F or W. A D gene is named only where the DNA matches it firmly. Clone size is stated in some rows and not others, as once, few, many or a class when expanded.

>-|TRBV15|TRBJ1-6|many
CATSRDNSPLHF
TGTGCCACCAGCCGAGATAATTCACCCCTCCACTTT
>TRBD1|TRBV11-2|TRBJ2-6|many
CASSWDRLISGANVLTF
TGTGCCAGCAGCTGGGACAGACTGATCTCTGGGGCCAACGTCCTGACTTTC
>TRBD2|TRBV12-3/TRBV12-4|TRBJ2-3|few
CASSPAGGGALDTQYF
TGTGCCAGCAGTCCCGCTGGCGGGGGGGCACTAGATACGCAGTATTTT
>TRBD2|TRBV15|TRBJ2-5|many
CATSRGTSGYQETQYF
TGTGCCACCAGCAGGGGGACTAGCGGGTACCAAGAGACCCAGTACTTC
>TRBD2|TRBV11-2|TRBJ2-4|few
CASSARGTSGGAINIQYF
TGTGCCAGCAGCGCCCGTGGGACTAGCGGGGGGGCGATAAACATTCAGTACTTC
>-|TRBV12-3/TRBV12-4|TRBJ2-7|many
CASSFSLGRRSLDEQYF
TGTGCCAGCAGTTTTTCCCTCGGGCGGCGGTCGTTGGACGAGCAGTACTTC
>-|TRBV12-3/TRBV12-4|TRBJ1-5|-
CASSYYDIDQPQRF
TGTGCCAGCAGCTACTACGACATTGATCAGCCCCAGCGTTTT
>TRBD2|TRBV19|TRBJ2-5|many
CASSMRGVPQETQYF
TGTGCCAGTAGTATGCGGGGGGTCCCTCAAGAGACCCAGTACTTC
>-|TRBV6-2/TRBV6-3|TRBJ1-2|many
CASSYLVGLSYTF
TGTGCCAGCAGTTACCTCGTTGGCTTAAGCTACACCTTC
>-|TRBV12-3/TRBV12-4|TRBJ1-2|many
CASTLPGNGYTF
TGTGCCAGCACACTTCCGGGGAATGGCTACACCTTC
>-|TRBV4-1|TRBJ1-1|many
CASTQPKSPNTEAFF
TGCGCCAGCACGCAACCGAAGAGCCCGAACACTGAAGCTTTCTTT
>-|TRBV29-1|TRBJ1-2|-
CSVWTSLYGYTF
TGCAGCGTTTGGACAAGTCTCTATGGCTACACCTTC
>-|TRBV3-1|TRBJ1-1|-
CASSLGRVETEAFF
TGTGCCAGCAGCCTCGGCAGGGTAGAGACTGAAGCTTTCTTT
>TRBD1|TRBV6-2/TRBV6-3|TRBJ2-2|many
CASSYSLDRGPSNTGELFF
TGTGCCAGCAGTTACTCCTTGGACAGGGGACCATCGAACACCGGGGAGCTGTTTTTT
>-|TRBV7-2|TRBJ1-5|many
CASSLPSQPQHF
TGTGCCAGCAGCTTACCGAGTCAGCCCCAGCATTTT
>-|TRBV24-1|TRBJ2-7|many
CATSDEGYEQYF
TGTGCCACCAGTGATGAAGGCTACGAGCAGTACTTC
>-|TRBV12-3/TRBV12-4|TRBJ1-1|many
CASSAGWGTEAFF
TGTGCCAGCAGTGCAGGGTGGGGTACTGAAGCTTTCTTT
>TRBD2|TRBV5-1|TRBJ2-7|many
CASSRMTSGVSYEQYF
TGCGCCAGCAGCCGAATGACTAGCGGGGTCTCCTACGAGCAGTACTTC
>-|TRBV6-1|TRBJ1-3|-
CASSRFGTGNTIYF
TGTGCCAGCAGCAGGTTTGGGACTGGAAACACCATATATTTT
>-|TRBV12-3/TRBV12-4|TRBJ2-3|-
CASSLARLAISTDTQYF
TGTGCCAGCAGTTTAGCGCGCCTAGCGATTAGCACAGATACGCAGTATTTT
>-|TRBV19|TRBJ1-3|many
CASSMIGAAAGNTIYF
TGTGCCAGTAGTATGATCGGGGCAGCTGCTGGAAACACCATATATTTT
>-|TRBV19|TRBJ1-1|many
CASRANGAEAFF
TGTGCCAGTAGGGCCAACGGCGCTGAAGCTTTCTTT
>-|TRBV7-2|TRBJ2-7|many
CASSYPDRLSYEQYF
TGTGCCAGCAGCTACCCAGACAGGCTGTCCTACGAGCAGTACTTC
>-|TRBV6-5|TRBJ2-2|-
CASSYRSRTGDTGELFF
TGTGCCAGCAGTTACCGTTCGCGTACAGGCGACACCGGGGAGCTGTTTTTT
>-|TRBV6-2/TRBV6-3|TRBJ1-1|many
CASSYVQGEAFF
TGTGCCAGCAGTTACGTCCAGGGAGAGGCTTTCTTT
>-|TRBV12-3/TRBV12-4|TRBJ2-4|many
CASSLSGWDIKYF
TGTGCCAGCAGTTTGTCAGGGTGGGACATTAAGTACTTC
>-|TRBV5-1|TRBJ2-7|few
CASTLGGGRRDEQYF
TGCGCCAGCACCTTGGGTGGGGGGCGCAGGGACGAGCAGTACTTC
>TRBD1|TRBV19|TRBJ1-5|once
CASSLYGTGNQPQHF
TGTGCCAGTAGTCTTTACGGGACAGGCAATCAGCCCCAGCATTTT
>TRBD2|TRBV12-3/TRBV12-4|TRBJ2-3|few
CASSSTSGGHTDTQYF
TGTGCCAGCAGTTCCACTAGCGGGGGGCACACAGATACGCAGTATTTT
>-|TRBV11-3|TRBJ1-2|-
CASSLYLDEAGYTF
TGTGCCAGCAGCTTATATCTGGATGAGGCTGGCTACACCTTC
>-|TRBV6-2/TRBV6-3|TRBJ1-2|many
CASSYNDYGYTF
TGTGCCAGCAGTTATAACGACTATGGCTACACCTTC
>TRBD1|TRBV18|TRBJ1-2|many
CASSPGTGQENYGYTF
TGTGCCAGCTCCCCCGGGACAGGGCAAGAAAACTATGGCTACACCTTC
>-|TRBV20-1|TRBJ1-2|many
CSARRGEGYTF
TGCAGTGCTAGACGGGGCGAGGGCTACACCTTC
>TRBD1|TRBV4-1|TRBJ2-7|few
CASSQEGTGVAYEQYF
TGCGCCAGCAGCCAAGAGGGGACAGGGGTCGCCTACGAGCAGTACTTC
>-|TRBV29-1|TRBJ1-1|many
CSATDGNTEAFF
TGCAGCGCTACGGACGGGAACACTGAAGCTTTCTTT
>TRBD1|TRBV12-3/TRBV12-4|TRBJ1-1|many
CASSPGQGVNTEAFF
TGTGCCAGCAGTCCCGGACAGGGAGTGAACACTGAAGCTTTCTTT
>-|TRBV6-5|TRBJ1-5|many
CASSYGRGGRGNQPQHF
TGTGCCAGCAGTTACGGGAGGGGGGGCCGGGGCAATCAGCCCCAGCATTTT
>TRBD1|TRBV2|TRBJ1-2|many
CASPRGTGTSGYTF
TGTGCCAGCCCCCGCGGGACAGGGACCTCTGGCTACACCTTC
>TRBD1|TRBV19|TRBJ1-2|-
CASSIDVSVGQALYGYTF
TGTGCCAGTAGTATAGACGTCTCTGTGGGACAGGCCTTGTATGGCTACACCTTC
>TRBD1|TRBV12-3/TRBV12-4|TRBJ1-1|many
CASSSEQGANTEAFF
TGTGCCAGCAGTTCCGAACAGGGGGCCAACACTGAAGCTTTCTTT
>TRBD1|TRBV7-9|TRBJ2-4|-
CASSFPSGGEDIQYF
TGTGCCAGCAGCTTTCCGTCAGGGGGCGAGGACATTCAGTACTTC
>TRBD2|TRBV4-2|TRBJ2-7|few
CASSQAGSPYEQYF
TGTGCCAGCAGTCAAGCGGGGTCCCCCTACGAGCAGTACTTC
>-|TRBV11-3|TRBJ2-7|many
CASSSTSGEQYF
TGTGCCAGCAGCTCTACCTCAGGCGAGCAGTACTTC
>-|TRBV19|TRBJ2-2|-
CASSRDYTGELFF
TGTGCCAGTAGCCGGGACTACACCGGGGAGCTGTTTTTT
>TRBD1|TRBV27|TRBJ1-1|many
CASSLYRGRTEAFF
TGTGCCAGCAGTTTGTACAGGGGAAGGACTGAAGCTTTCTTT
>-|TRBV11-2|TRBJ1-2|few
CASSLDRRSYDYTF
TGTGCCAGCAGCTTAGACCGACGGTCCTATGACTACACCTTC
>-|TRBV13|TRBJ2-7|many
CASSILHSAGPHLYEQYF
TGTGCCAGCAGCATCCTTCATTCGGCAGGACCACATCTCTACGAGCAGTACTTC
>-|TRBV6-2/TRBV6-3|TRBJ2-7|once
CASSFGPGDQYF
TGTGCCAGCAGTTTCGGTCCCGGCGATCAGTACTTC
>TRBD2|TRBV7-2|TRBJ2-7|many
CASSLGLAGGPRHEQYF
TGTGCCAGCAGCTTAGGCCTTGCGGGGGGGCCGCGGCACGAGCAGTACTTC
>TRBD1|TRBV20-1|TRBJ1-5|many
CSARDLGQGNQPQHF
TGCAGTGCTAGAGATCTCGGACAGGGGAATCAGCCCCAGCATTTT
>-|TRBV20-1|TRBJ2-5|many
CSASLGGETQYF
TGCAGTGCCTCCCTGGGGGGAGAGACCCAGTACTTC
>-|TRBV12-3/TRBV12-4|TRBJ1-1|-
CASSYGGSRFSFF
TGTGCCAGCAGTTATGGGGGATCGCGGTTTTCTTTCTTT
>TRBD2|TRBV5-4|TRBJ2-7|many
CASSLRGVAYEQYF
TGTGCCAGCAGCTTGCGGGGGGTGGCCTACGAGCAGTACTTC
>TRBD1|TRBV12-3/TRBV12-4|TRBJ1-6|-
CASSLIGPGQGGYNSPLHF
TGTGCCAGCAGTTTAATTGGACCCGGACAGGGTGGATATAATTCACCCCTCCACTTT
>TRBD1|TRBV24-1|TRBJ1-2|-
CATSETGTGWLKDGYTF
TGTGCCACCAGTGAAACCGGGACAGGGTGGTTGAAAGATGGCTACACCTTC
>TRBD2|TRBV20-1|TRBJ2-7|-
CSAGLAGGSTYEQYF
TGCAGTGCGGGACTAGCGGGGGGTTCAACCTACGAGCAGTACTTC
>-|TRBV2|TRBJ1-6|many
CASSGQNNSPLHF
TGTGCCAGCAGTGGACAGAATAATTCACCCCTCCACTTT
>-|TRBV20-1|TRBJ2-5|many
CSASTGRALETQYF
TGCAGTGCTAGTACCGGCAGGGCTTTAGAGACCCAGTACTTC
>-|TRBV12-3/TRBV12-4|TRBJ1-2|many
CASSSTDNYGYTF
TGTGCCAGCAGCTCTACAGATAACTATGGCTACACCTTC